A single sample is the source of the 15 T cell receptor beta chains below, sequenced in a study of blood T cell repertoires in COVID-19. Only in-frame clones appear in the TCRdb table, and some are missing; sequencing was by immunoSEQ multiplex PCR. Of about 170,000 clones detected, roughly four fifths appear once; the ten largest clones hold roughly 2.5%. Sequencing was done on a sample of peripheral blood. The source of these receptors is a woman aged 80 or over with COVID-19, enrolled during active disease.

The CDR3 DNA follows: TGTGCCAGCAGCTTAGCGCAGGGATCAGATACGCAGTATTTT. It codes for CASSLAQGSDTQYF. This chain connects TRBV7-2 to TRBJ2-3, with a possible D match to TRBD1 (5 bases). V was pared by 0 bases and J by 4 bases, with 8 bases between. The CDR3 has 14 amino acids. CDR1 is SGHTA, CDR2 FQGNSA, per germline.

V usage is TRBV28 and J usage is TRBJ1-4; TRBD1 matches 11 bases. The CDR3 is 14 amino acids. The junction had 1 base not matched to a gene; V was cut back by 4 bases and J by 6 bases. CDR1 and CDR2 from the germline V gene are MDHEN and SYDVKM. As DNA, the CDR3 is TGTGCCAGCAGTTCGGGACAGGGGGATGAAAAACTGTTTTTT. It specifies CASSSGQGDEKLFF.

The chain carries TRBV21-1 and TRBJ1-2. TRBV21-1 is labeled a pseudogene. The CDR3 totals 13 residues. For the CDR3, the DNA is TGTGCCAGCAGTAAAGGTAATAACTATGGCTACACCTTC. As protein: CASSKGNNYGYTF.

The chain joins TRBV6-5 to TRBJ2-7, with 11 nucleotides matching TRBD1. The V and J ends lost 7 bases and 2 bases, in that order; junction bases with no gene match: 7. This CDR3 has 15 amino acids. In germline, CDR1 is MNHEY, CDR2 SVGAGI. The CDR3 is CASKTAGQGAYEQYF. The CDR3 coding sequence is TGTGCCAGCAAAACGGCGGGACAGGGGGCCTACGAGCAGTACTTC.

The rearrangement uses TRBV28 and TRBJ1-1, with 7 bases aligning to TRBD1. Germline CDR1 reads MDHEN; CDR2 reads SYDVKM. The V gene end was trimmed by 7 bases and the J gene end by 11 bases; junction bases not matched to a gene: 10. CDR3 length: 12 amino acids. The chain's CDR3 is CASTLATGHAFF. The CDR3 DNA reads as TGTGCCAGCACTCTAGCGACAGGGCACGCTTTCTTT.

The CDR3 DNA follows: TGTGCCAGCAGCTTAGAGGGGGGGAGGGGCTCACCCCTCCACTTT. Its translation is CASSLEGGRGSPLHF. The chain couples TRBV7-2 to TRBJ1-6; a possible D gene is TRBD1 (6 bases). Trimming pared 1 base from V and 10 bases from J, leaving 14 bases between. The CDR3 extends over 15 amino acids. Germline-derived CDR1 and CDR2 are SGHTA and FQGNSA.

The V and J genes are TRBV20-1 and TRBJ1-1; D uncertain. This CDR3 spans 11 amino acids. Germline V gene data show CDR1 as DFQATT and CDR2 as SNEGSKA (reference sequence). With 6 bases removed from V and 3 bases from J, the gap between germline ends came to 8 bases. CDR3 bases: TGCAGTGCCTACTACTACACTGAAGCTTTCTTT. The encoded protein is CSAYYYTEAFF.

This chain links TRBV30 with TRBJ1-4; TRBD1 agrees at 7 bases. The CDR3 runs to 14 residues. CDR1 GTSNPN and CDR2 SVGIG come from the germline V gene (reference sequence). The J segment lost 7 bases and the V segment lost 4 bases, leaving 9 bases of the junction unmatched. The CDR3 reads CAWNIKQGGEKLFF. DNA for the CDR3: TGTGCCTGGAACATCAAGCAGGGGGGTGAAAAACTGTTTTTT.

This clone appeared a single time. Written as DNA, the CDR3 is TGTGCCAGCAGTTCCCGCCCCGGGAGTGCTAGCGGGAAGGGCCACAATGAGCAGTTCTTC. The encoded protein is CASSSRPGSASGKGHNEQFF. This chain links TRBV28 with TRBJ2-1, with 9 bases fitting TRBD2. V lost 4 bases, J lost 5 bases, and 21 bases stayed unmatched. The CDR3 extends over 20 amino acids. The germline V gene has CDR1 MDHEN and CDR2 SYDVKM.

This chain links TRBV27 with TRBJ2-5, with a possible D match to TRBD2 (6 bases). The CDR3 totals 15 residues. Trimming took 5 bases from V and 4 from J, leaving 17 bases between them. From germline, CDR1 is MNHEY and CDR2 SMNVEV (reference sequence). In nucleotides, the CDR3 is TGTGCCAGCAGTCCCCGGGGGTTAGCCAGAGAGACCCAGTACTTC. It yields the protein CASSPRGLARETQYF.

The chain recombines TRBV29-1 with TRBJ2-2; 7 bases agree with TRBD2. This CDR3 is 13 amino acids long. Germline V gene data show CDR1 as SQVTM and CDR2 as ANQGSEA. The J segment lost 3 bases and the V segment lost 7 bases, leaving 5 bases of the junction unmatched. The CDR3 bases are TGCAGCGGGGACCGGGAGGACACCGGGGAGCTGTTTTTT. Its translation: CSGDREDTGELFF.

The V and J genes are TRBV29-1 and TRBJ2-2; unclear D gene. The CDR3 totals 11 residues. Germline-derived CDR1 and CDR2 are SQVTM and ANQGSEA. V dropped 6 bases and J dropped 2 bases, with 4 bases sitting between them. Here the CDR3 DNA reads TGCAGCGTCCATAACACCGGGGAGCTGTTTTTT. Its translation is CSVHNTGELFF.

The rearrangement links TRBV5-1 to TRBJ2-5; possibly TRBD2 for D (6 bases). The germline V gene encodes CDR1 SGHRS and CDR2 YFSETQ. The CDR3 totals 13 residues. Deletions cut 7 bases from V and 5 bases from J, with 15 bases between. CDR3 coding DNA: TGCGCCAGCGCGGGGACGGGGCAGGAGACCCAGTACTTC. Translated: CASAGTGQETQYF.

This chain connects TRBV5-8 to TRBJ2-4; tentatively, D is TRBD2 (6 bases). CDR3 length: 16 amino acids. V lost 4 bases and J lost 0, with 14 bases in between. CDR1 SGHTS and CDR2 YDEGEE come from the germline V gene. The CDR3 bases are TGTGCCAGCAGCCCGGGGGTCTTGGTAGCCAAAAACATTCAGTACTTC. Its protein product is CASSPGVLVAKNIQYF. Using reference TRBV5-8 and TRBJ2-4 for the parts outside the CDR3, the full variable domain is EAGVTQSPTHLIKTRGQQATLRCSPISGHTSVYWYQQALGLGLQFLLWYDEGEERNRGNFPPRFSGRQFPNYSSELNVNALELEDSALYLCASSPGVLVAKNIQYFGAGTRLSVL.

The chain has TRBV4-2 and TRBJ1-2; 8 bases are a match to TRBD1. This CDR3 comprises 16 residues. V dropped 0 bases and J dropped 4; count of bases not matched to a gene: 7. The germline CDR1 and CDR2 sequences are LGHNA and YNFKEQ. CDR3 in amino acids: CASSQEGTGGVYGYTF. The CDR3 region has the DNA TGTGCCAGCAGCCAAGAGGGTACAGGGGGAGTCTATGGCTACACCTTC.